These 27 T cell receptor beta chains were all obtained from the same sample, sequenced in a study of T cells in tumors after PD-1 blockade. The assay was immunoSEQ multiplex PCR, and TCRdb's table has in-frame clones only and misses some. Of fewer than 50,000 clones detected, roughly 80% appear once; the ten largest clones hold about 3.8%. The sample consisted of PBMCs, taken before anti-PD-1 treatment. These receptor sequences come from a human donor with basal cell carcinoma.

This chain uses TRBV2 with TRBJ2-1; 8 bases agree with TRBD2. The length of the CDR3 is 14 residues. Germline assignment: CDR1 SNHLY and CDR2 FYNNEI. With V trimmed by 6 bases and J by 7 bases, 8 bases remained unmatched. CDR3 coding DNA: TGTGCCAGCAGAAATGGACTAGCAGGGAATGAGCAGTTCTTC. Protein: CASRNGLAGNEQFF.

Notes on this clone: An end of the junction differs from the germline gene, which may be a read error. The CDR3 DNA sequence: TGCCCCAGCAAAGGAGGGGGGGGCTATAATTCACCCCTCCACTTT. Its protein is CPSKGGGGYNSPLHF. The chain couples TRBV5-1 to TRBJ1-6, with TRBD1 as a possible D gene (6 bases). CDR3 length equals 15 residues. CDR1 SGHRS and CDR2 YFSETQ come from the germline V gene.

The J gene is TRBJ2-7, the V gene TRBV5-3, with 8 bases that match TRBD1. TRBV5-3 is known as an ORF, though its function is uncertain. The V gene end was trimmed by 4 bases and the J gene end by 6 bases; junction bases not matched to a gene: 6. This CDR3 is 13 amino acids long. In nucleotides, the CDR3 is TGTGCCAGAAGCCCTGGCAGGGGGCGCGAGCAGTACTTC. It codes for CARSPGRGREQYF.

V and J are TRBV19 and TRBJ1-4; no clear D gene. The germline CDR1 and CDR2 sequences are LNHDA and SQIVND (reference sequence). The CDR3 loop spans 14 amino acids. V lost 1 base to trimming and J lost 0 bases, with 3 bases between them. CDR3 sequence: CASSIGTTNEKLFF. The DNA for the CDR3 is TGTGCCAGTAGTATAGGAACAACTAATGAAAAACTGTTTTTT. Full variable domain (missing parts from reference TRBV19 and TRBJ1-4): DGGITQSPKYLFRKEGQNVTLSCEQNLNHDAMYWYRQDPGQGLRLIYYSQIVNDFQKGDIAEGYSVSREKKESFPLTVTSAQKNPTAFYLCASSIGTTNEKLFFGSGTQLSVL.

The chain links TRBV2 to TRBJ1-2, with D uncertain. Trimming took off 1 base at V and 8 bases at J, with 8 bases between the two ends. This CDR3 has 12 residues. CDR1 and CDR2 (germline): SNHLY, FYNNEI. The CDR3 DNA sequence: TGTGCCAGCAGTGAAGGGACGTCCGGCTACACCTTC. Amino acids: CASSEGTSGYTF.

DNA of the CDR3: TGTGCCAGCAGTCCCCCGGCGGCAGAGGGAAACACCATATATTTT. Its protein is CASSPPAAEGNTIYF. The V gene is TRBV28, the J gene TRBJ1-3; D not resolved. There are 15 residues in the CDR3. Trimming cost V 5 bases and J 4 bases, with 15 bases left between them. Germline loops: CDR1 MDHEN, CDR2 SYDVKM. The complete variable domain, with remaining parts taken from reference TRBV28 and TRBJ1-3, reads DVKVTQSSRYLVKRTGEKVFLECVQDMDHENMFWYRQDPGLGLRLIYFSYDVKMKEKGDIPEGYSVSREKKERFSLILESASTNQTSMYLCASSPPAAEGNTIYFGEGSWLTVV.

This clone turned up a few times. The chain uses TRBV30 and TRBJ1-3; D not certain. Deletions cut 7 bases from V and 4 bases from J, with 8 bases between. Germline V gene lookup returns CDR1 GTSNPN and CDR2 SVGIG (reference sequence). This CDR3 has 11 amino acids. CDR3 protein: CASHRGNTIYF. CDR3 nucleotide sequence: TGTGCCTCGCATAGGGGAAACACCATATATTTT. Using reference TRBV30 and TRBJ1-3 for the parts outside the CDR3, the full variable domain is SQTIHQWPATLVQPVGSPLSLECTVEGTSNPNLYWYRQAAGRGLQLLFYSVGIGQISSEVPQNLSASRPQDRQFILSSKKLLLSDSGFYLCASHRGNTIYFGEGSWLTVV.

The chain combines TRBV6-6 with TRBJ1-5; 8 bases map to TRBD1. V was clipped by 4 bases and J by 11 bases; unmatched bases: 4. This CDR3 contains 12 residues. Germline V gene data show CDR1 as MNHNY and CDR2 as SVGAGI (reference sequence). CDR3 in amino acids: CASSLQGGSQHF. DNA for the CDR3: TGTGCCAGCAGTTTACAGGGGGGGTCCCAGCATTTT.

This clone has more than one count but fewer than ten. This chain uses TRBV7-2 with TRBJ2-3, with TRBD1 matching 9 bases. Unmatched junction bases numbered 3, after V lost 5 bases and J lost 3 bases. CDR1 is SGHTA and CDR2 is FQGNSA in the germline V gene. This CDR3 is built from 14 residues. Here the CDR3 DNA reads TGTGCCAGCAGCAGGGACAGGGCGACAGATACGCAGTATTTT. Its translation: CASSRDRATDTQYF.

This chain uses TRBV28 with TRBJ1-2; D ambiguous. V was pared by 3 bases and J by 2 bases, with 4 bases between. The CDR3 sequence is 12 residues long. CDR1 is MDHEN, CDR2 SYDVKM, per germline. The CDR3 spells CASSLANYGYTF. The CDR3 coding sequence is TGTGCCAGCAGTTTGGCGAACTATGGCTACACCTTC.

V gene TRBV24-1 combines with J gene TRBJ2-3, with 12 bases fitting TRBD2. This CDR3 has 15 residues. The V gene's germline CDR1 is KGHDR and CDR2 SFDVKD. V trimming: 5 bases; J trimming: 4 bases; junction bases outside the gene matches: 3. The CDR3 nucleotides are TGTGCCACCAGTGGGACTAGCGGGGCCCCAGATACGCAGTATTTT. Amino acids: CATSGTSGAPDTQYF.

This clone was recorded a few times. As DNA, the CDR3 is TGCGCCAGCAGCCAAGGGGTAAGGAGGGGGGATTACAATGAGCAGTTCTTC. Translated, it gives CASSQGVRRGDYNEQFF. The V gene is TRBV4-1, the J gene TRBJ2-1, with D possibly called TRBD1 or TRBD2 (6 bases each). Germline assignment: CDR1 MGHRA and CDR2 YSYEKL. V shed 1 base and J shed 4 bases, with 17 bases lying between them. The CDR3 consists of 17 residues.

The chain is built from TRBV14 and TRBJ2-3; D ambiguous. The V gene's germline CDR1 is SGHDN and CDR2 FVKESK. The CDR3 spans 15 residues. Trimming shortened V by 0 bases and J by 0 bases, and 7 bases separated the two germline ends. The CDR3 bases are TGTGCCAGCAGCCAAGATTACAGAAGCACAGATACGCAGTATTTT. It codes for CASSQDYRSTDTQYF.

This clone was seen a single time. The chain joins TRBV11-3 to TRBJ1-1; D call uncertain. This CDR3 comprises 14 residues. Germline values: CDR1 SGHNT, CDR2 YENEEA. V lost 5 bases and J lost 1, with 11 bases in between. The CDR3: CASSPREKNTEAFF. The CDR3 DNA reads TGTGCCAGCAGCCCCAGAGAAAAGAACACTGAAGCTTTCTTT.

Only a few counts were recorded for this clone. Here the CDR3 DNA reads TGTGCCAGCAGCGACATTAACTCTGGAAACACCATATATTTT. Translated: CASSDINSGNTIYF. The chain is built from TRBV5-5 and TRBJ1-3; D is undetermined. V was shortened by 4 bases and J by 0 bases, with 8 bases between the two germline ends. The V gene's germline CDR1 is SGHKS and CDR2 YYEKEE (reference sequence). The CDR3 runs 14 residues.

The chain joins TRBV5-1 to TRBJ1-2; 8 bases line up with TRBD1. Losses at the gene ends were 0 bases for V and 7 bases for J; bases not matched to a gene: 5. Germline CDR1 and CDR2: SGHRS and YFSETQ. The CDR3 has 14 amino acids. CDR3 nucleotide sequence: TGCGCCAGCAGCTTGGACAGGGGGGTGCTTGGCTACACCTTC. Its protein is CASSLDRGVLGYTF. Looking up the rest from reference TRBV5-1 and TRBJ1-2 gives the full variable domain: KAGVTQTPRYLIKTRGQQVTLSCSPISGHRSVSWYQQTPGQGLQFLFEYFSETQRNKGNFPGRFSGRQFSNSRSEMNVSTLELGDSALYLCASSLDRGVLGYTFGSGTRLTVV.

The V and J genes are TRBV2 and TRBJ2-7; unclear D gene. Germline CDR1 is SNHLY and CDR2 is FYNNEI. The CDR3 extends over 11 amino acids. V shed 4 bases and J shed 5 bases, with 6 bases lying between them. The CDR3, as DNA: TGTGCCAGCAGTGGGTGGGACGAGCAGTACTTC. Protein sequence: CASSGWDEQYF. The full variable domain, completed using reference TRBV2 and TRBJ2-7, is EPEVTQTPSHQVTQMGQEVILRCVPISNHLYFYWYRQILGQKVEFLVSFYNNEISEKSEIFDDQFSVERPDGSNFTLKIRSTKLEDSAMYFCASSGWDEQYFGPGTRLTVT.

This chain connects TRBV7-2 to TRBJ1-5; 7 positions agree with TRBD1. Germline CDR1 is SGHTA and CDR2 is FQGNSA. The CDR3 is 16 residues long. The V and J ends lost 4 bases and 2 bases, in that order; junction bases with no gene match: 8. The chain's CDR3 is CASSWEVGQGNQPQHF. DNA for the CDR3: TGTGCCAGCAGCTGGGAGGTAGGACAGGGCAATCAGCCCCAGCATTTT.

CDR3 protein: CASSQDGNNQPQHF. CDR3 nucleotides: TGCGCCAGCAGCCAAGATGGCAACAATCAGCCCCAGCATTTT. This chain uses TRBV4-1 with TRBJ1-5; no clear D. The V gene lost 0 bases and the J gene lost 3 bases, with 6 bases spanning the gap. The length of the CDR3 is 14 residues. The germline V gene has CDR1 MGHRA and CDR2 YSYEKL.

This chain joins TRBV7-9 and TRBJ2-2, with 9 positions matching TRBD1. Trimming took 6 bases from V and 3 from J; bases not matched to a gene: 2. This CDR3 is built from 14 residues. Germline CDR1 reads SEHNR; CDR2 reads FQNEAQ (reference sequence). CDR3 sequence (DNA): TGTGCCAGCAGGCGACAGGGGGACACCGGGGAGCTGTTTTTT. Its translation: CASRRQGDTGELFF.

This clone was picked up a small number of times. The rearrangement joins TRBV5-6 to TRBJ1-2, with no clear D. The V and J ends lost 0 bases and 1 base respectively, with 7 bases between them. CDR3 size: 14 residues. CDR1 and CDR2 from the germline V gene are SGHDT and YYEEEE. In DNA form, the CDR3 reads TGTGCCAGCAGCTTGGGAGCCCGTAACTATGGCTACACCTTC. Translating gives CASSLGARNYGYTF.

The CDR3 region is CASSQDGINEQYF. The DNA of the CDR3 is TGCGCCAGCAGCCAAGATGGGATCAACGAGCAGTACTTC. The chain combines TRBV4-1 with TRBJ2-7; no clear D. The CDR3 is made up of 13 amino acids. V was shortened by 0 bases and J by 5 bases, with 8 bases between the two germline ends. CDR1 is MGHRA and CDR2 is YSYEKL in the germline V gene.

The genes are TRBV5-1 and TRBJ2-3, with TRBD2 matching 8 bases. With 1 base clipped from V and 6 bases from J, the junction kept 7 bases outside the gene matches. The CDR3 runs to 15 residues. The V gene's germline CDR1 is SGHRS and CDR2 YFSETQ. CDR3 residues: CASSLPGGDADTQYF. The DNA of the CDR3 is TGCGCCAGCAGCTTGCCCGGGGGGGACGCGGATACGCAGTATTTT.

As DNA, the CDR3 is TGCGCCAGCAGCCCCAGCGGGGGAGAGACCCAGTACTTC. Protein product: CASSPSGGETQYF. The chain couples TRBV5-1 to TRBJ2-5; 8 positions match TRBD2. Germline V gives CDR1 SGHRS, CDR2 YFSETQ. The CDR3 totals 13 residues. V dropped 4 bases and J dropped 4; count of bases not matched to a gene: 3.

V is TRBV30 and J is TRBJ1-5; D perhaps matches TRBD1 (5 bases). The CDR3 length is 14 residues. The V gene lost 5 bases and the J gene lost 6 bases, with 17 bases spanning the gap. CDR1 is GTSNPN and CDR2 is SVGIG in the germline V gene (reference sequence). CDR3 nucleotides: TGTGCCTGGGCGCAGGGTTCGGGCAGTCAGCCCCAGCATTTT. Residues: CAWAQGSGSQPQHF.

V and J are TRBV4-2 and TRBJ2-7; D tentatively fits TRBD1 or TRBD2 (6 bases each). V was pared by 0 bases and J by 0 bases, with 12 bases between. Germline CDR1 reads LGHNA; CDR2 reads YNFKEQ. This CDR3 has 16 amino acids. The CDR3 DNA reads TGTGCCAGCAGCCAAGATGGAGGGGGGCACTCCTACGAGCAGTACTTC. As protein: CASSQDGGGHSYEQYF.

The count of this clone is one. The V and J genes are TRBV5-1 and TRBJ2-3; D uncertain. Deletions cut 4 bases from V and 2 bases from J, with 5 bases between. CDR1 and CDR2 (germline): SGHRS, YFSETQ. This CDR3 region has 12 residues. In DNA, the CDR3 is TGCGCCAGCAGCGATAACACAGATACGCAGTATTTT. Its protein product is CASSDNTDTQYF.